The 27 T cell receptor beta chains below were found in one sample sequenced in a study of T cell changes during pregnancy in multiple sclerosis. Assay used: immunoSEQ multiplex PCR; TCRdb lists only in-frame clones, some missing. The sample consists of around 51,000 clones, just over 90% of them appearing once. The sample here was peripheral blood, taken in the second trimester of pregnancy. The source of these receptors is a female donor with multiple sclerosis, enrolled in a pregnancy study.

V usage is TRBV9 and J usage is TRBJ2-2; 9 bases are shared with TRBD2. Germline-derived CDR1 and CDR2 are SGDLS and YYNGEE. V trimming: 7 bases; J trimming: 5 bases; junction bases outside the gene matches: 12. The CDR3 is 16 amino acids. The CDR3 nucleotides read TGTGCCAGCCCCCCGGGTAGCGGGAGACTTACCGGGGAGCTGTTTTTT. Amino acid sequence: CASPPGSGRLTGELFF.

The chain recombines TRBV7-6 with TRBJ2-6; 7 bases match TRBD1. With 2 bases clipped from V and 0 bases from J, the junction kept 10 bases outside the gene matches. CDR1 and CDR2 from the germline V gene are SGHVS and FNYEAQ. The length of the CDR3 is 19 residues. The CDR3 DNA reads as TGTGCCAGCAGCTTATCGATCAGGGGGTCTCTCTCTGGGGCCAACGTCCTGACTTTC. It encodes CASSLSIRGSLSGANVLTF.

The J gene is TRBJ2-7, the V gene TRBV25-1; no clear D. This CDR3 has 12 amino acids. With 6 bases removed from V and 0 bases from J, the gap between germline ends came to 6 bases. CDR1 and CDR2 (germline): MGHDK, SYGVNS. CDR3 nucleotides: TGTGCCAGCAGCTTCAGCTCCTACGAGCAGTACTTC. This encodes CASSFSSYEQYF.

This chain uses TRBV27 with TRBJ1-2; possibly TRBD1 for D (5 bases). CDR3 size: 13 residues. Between the trimmed V and J ends, which lost 6 bases and 4 bases, there was a span of 12 bases. Germline V gives CDR1 MNHEY, CDR2 SMNVEV (reference sequence). The DNA of the CDR3 is TGTGCCAGCAGCCTGCAGGGAGGCTATGGCTACACCTTC. Translated, it gives CASSLQGGYGYTF.

V is TRBV6-5 and J is TRBJ2-2; D is unclear. Germline CDR1 MNHEY, CDR2 SVGAGI. The V end was cut by 2 bases, the J end by 4 bases, with 8 bases between. The CDR3 totals 14 residues. CDR3 loop: CASSYVTRTGELFF. The CDR3 DNA reads as TGTGCCAGCAGTTACGTCACTCGCACCGGGGAGCTGTTTTTT.

For the CDR3, the DNA is TGTGCCAGCTCACCACCGAGCACTCCTAAATACAATGAGCAGTTCTTC. This encodes CASSPPSTPKYNEQFF. J is TRBJ2-1 and V is TRBV18, with D uncertain. The CDR3 sequence is 16 residues long. V lost 0 bases and J lost 4, with 13 bases in between. Per germline, CDR1 KGHSH and CDR2 LQKENI.

The V call is TRBV29-1, the J call TRBJ2-5; 10 nucleotides match TRBD1. CDR1 is SQVTM and CDR2 is ANQGSEA in the germline V gene. The CDR3 runs to 15 residues. V shed 8 bases and J 4 bases; nucleotides not matched to a gene: 13. In DNA, the CDR3 is TGCAGCACCTCGCTGGGGGGACAGGGGCGAGAGACCCAGTACTTC. Translating it yields CSTSLGGQGRETQYF. Filled out from reference TRBV29-1 and TRBJ2-5, the complete variable domain reads SAVISQKPSRDICQRGTSLTIQCQVDSQVTMMFWYRQQPGQSLTLIATANQGSEATYESGFVIDKFPISRPNLTFSTLTVSNMSPEDSSIYLCSTSLGGQGRETQYFGPGTRLLVL.

The J gene is TRBJ2-1, the V gene TRBV5-6; TRBD2 aligns across 9 bases. The CDR3 covers 15 residues. Germline assignment: CDR1 SGHDT and CDR2 YYEEEE. V gave up 4 bases and J gave up 7 bases; unmatched junction bases: 9. In DNA, the CDR3 is TGTGCCAGCAGCGGCCCGGGACTAGCCAGAAATGAGCAGTTCTTC. Translation gives CASSGPGLARNEQFF.

The chain links TRBV7-9 to TRBJ1-2; 7 bases are a match to TRBD1. J was trimmed by 12 bases and V by 2 bases; bases with no gene match: 15. Germline assignment: CDR1 SEHNR and CDR2 FQNEAQ (reference sequence). The CDR3 consists of 15 residues. The chain's CDR3 is CASSLSGGGVFGHTF. The CDR3 region has the DNA TGTGCCAGCAGCTTATCAGGGGGTGGGGTGTTCGGTCACACCTTC.

The chain is built from TRBV2 and TRBJ2-1, with D possibly TRBD2 on 6 matching bases. V lost 6 bases, J lost 4 bases, and 19 bases lay in between. Germline V lookup: CDR1 SNHLY, CDR2 FYNNEI. The CDR3 length is 16 residues. In nucleotides, the CDR3 is TGTGCCAGCAGGGGTTATAGCGCGGGAACATACAATGAGCAGTTCTTC. Its translation: CASRGYSAGTYNEQFF.

The J gene is TRBJ1-5, the V gene TRBV11-1; no firm D call. The V and J ends lost 3 bases and 3 bases respectively, with 6 bases between them. This CDR3 comprises 13 residues. The germline V gene has CDR1 SGHAT and CDR2 FQDESV (reference sequence). CDR3 nucleotide sequence: TGTGCCAGCAGCTTCCAGGACAATCAGCCCCAGCATTTT. Amino acids: CASSFQDNQPQHF.

The chain has TRBV6-6 and TRBJ2-2, with 13 bases fitting TRBD2. This CDR3 is 16 amino acids long. V lost 7 bases, J lost 1 base, and 3 bases stayed unmatched. Per the germline V gene, CDR1 is MNHNY and CDR2 is SVGAGI (reference sequence). CDR3 amino acids: CASTGTSGVNTGELFF. The CDR3 region has the DNA TGTGCCAGCACAGGGACTAGCGGGGTGAACACCGGGGAGCTGTTTTTT.

In its sample, this clone was seen once. J is TRBJ2-7 and V is TRBV7-9; 8 bases line up with TRBD1. The V gene's germline CDR1 is SEHNR and CDR2 FQNEAQ (reference sequence). Trimming took 6 bases from V and 7 from J; bases not matched to a gene: 14. The CDR3 has 15 residues. As DNA, the CDR3 is TGTGCCAGCAGTGGACAGGGCCTCCCCCCCTGGGAGCAGTACTTC. Translation gives CASSGQGLPPWEQYF.

This clone was seen a handful of times. The chain combines TRBV7-9 with TRBJ2-2; 7 nucleotides agree with TRBD2. The germline V gene encodes CDR1 SEHNR and CDR2 FQNEAQ (reference sequence). The ends lost 5 bases at V and 1 base at J; junction bases unmatched: 4. The CDR3 totals 15 residues. The CDR3, as DNA: TGTGCCAGCAGCCGGACTAGTAGGAACACCGGGGAGCTGTTTTTT. It yields the protein CASSRTSRNTGELFF.

The chain uses TRBV20-1 and TRBJ2-7; D not certain. The CDR3 totals 11 residues. Trimming removed 0 bases from V and 4 bases from J, with 4 bases in between. Germline V lookup: CDR1 DFQATT, CDR2 SNEGSKA (reference sequence). The DNA of the CDR3 is TGCAGTGCTAGAGATCAGTACGAGCAGTACTTC. Translating it yields CSARDQYEQYF.

The CDR3 nucleotides are TGTGCCAGCAGCCCAGGAGGGATGAATGAAAAACTGTTTTTT. Its protein is CASSPGGMNEKLFF. This chain connects TRBV7-9 to TRBJ1-4; unclear D gene. CDR1 SEHNR and CDR2 FQNEAQ come from the germline V gene (reference sequence). This CDR3 has 14 residues. V lost 5 bases and J 5 bases, leaving 12 bases between the germline ends.

The genes are TRBV6-5 and TRBJ1-2; 8 nucleotides line up with TRBD1. Germline V gene data show CDR1 as MNHEY and CDR2 as SVGAGI. The V segment lost 0 bases and the J segment 6 bases; nucleotides outside the gene matches: 6. The CDR3 extends over 15 amino acids. The CDR3 sequence is CASSYSDRDSDGYTF. The DNA for the CDR3 is TGTGCCAGCAGTTACTCGGACAGGGATAGCGATGGCTACACCTTC.

The chain uses TRBV4-3 and TRBJ2-3, with TRBD1 matching 7 bases. Germline CDR1 is LGHNA and CDR2 is YSLEER. The CDR3 loop spans 16 amino acids. With V trimmed by 0 bases and J by 2 bases, 5 bases remained unmatched. CDR3 nucleotide sequence: TGCGCCAGCAGCCAAGATATGACAGGGTCCACAGATACGCAGTATTTT. This gives the protein CASSQDMTGSTDTQYF.

J is TRBJ1-4 and V is TRBV19, with a weak D call TRBD1 (6 bases). CDR3 length: 15 residues. Germline values: CDR1 LNHDA, CDR2 SQIVND (reference sequence). With 3 bases removed from V and 6 bases from J, the gap between germline ends came to 14 bases. The CDR3 protein is CASSMISRGDEKLFF. Written as DNA, the CDR3 is TGTGCCAGTAGTATGATATCCAGGGGAGATGAAAAACTGTTTTTT.

The chain employs TRBV5-4 and TRBJ2-5; 7 bases fit TRBD1. The germline CDR1 and CDR2 sequences are SGHNT and YYREEE (reference sequence). With 4 bases clipped from V and 0 bases from J, the junction kept 3 bases outside the gene matches. The CDR3 is made up of 14 amino acids. The CDR3 loop reads CASSRDSYQETQYF. The CDR3, as DNA: TGTGCCAGCAGCCGGGACAGTTACCAAGAGACCCAGTACTTC.

The chain carries TRBV2 and TRBJ1-2; 10 nucleotides align to TRBD1. The trim removed 5 bases at V and 8 bases at J, leaving 8 bases unmatched. The germline V gene has CDR1 SNHLY and CDR2 FYNNEI. The CDR3 loop spans 14 amino acids. The CDR3 loop reads CASSSTGGLWGYTF. The CDR3 coding sequence is TGTGCCAGCAGTTCGACAGGGGGCCTATGGGGCTACACCTTC. The full variable domain, in which reference TRBV2 and TRBJ1-2 provide the parts outside the CDR3, is EPEVTQTPSHQVTQMGQEVILRCVPISNHLYFYWYRQILGQKVEFLVSFYNNEISEKSEIFDDQFSVERPDGSNFTLKIRSTKLEDSAMYFCASSSTGGLWGYTFGSGTRLTVV.

The gene calls are TRBV5-8 and TRBJ2-5; 11 bases are shared with TRBD1. The CDR3 covers 15 residues. Trimming cost V 7 bases and J 4 bases; bases outside gene matches: 9. CDR1 SGHTS and CDR2 YDEGEE come from the germline V gene. The CDR3 region has the DNA TGTGCCAGCTCCTCCGGACAGGGGGCTCGAGAGACCCAGTACTTC. Its translation is CASSSGQGARETQYF.

The chain has TRBV11-2 and TRBJ2-5; no reliable D call. Germline assignment: CDR1 SGHAT and CDR2 FQNNGV. V lost 1 base and J 4 bases, leaving 13 bases between the germline ends. This CDR3 contains 15 residues. The CDR3 bases are TGTGCCAGCAGCTTAGGAAGTTTCCGAGGAGAGACCCAGTACTTC. Translated: CASSLGSFRGETQYF.

This rearrangement joins TRBV7-8 to TRBJ2-3; D perhaps matches TRBD2 (6 bases). Germline V gene sequence: CDR1 SGHVS, CDR2 FQNEAQ. V lost 1 base and J 5 bases, leaving 10 bases between the germline ends. The CDR3 sequence is 14 residues long. The CDR3 bases are TGTGCCAGCAGCTTAGGTGGGAGGAGAGATACGCAGTATTTT. It yields the protein CASSLGGRRDTQYF.

The chain has TRBV4-1 and TRBJ2-3, with TRBD2 matching over 7 bases. With 2 bases clipped from V and 2 bases from J, the junction kept 4 bases outside the gene matches. The germline CDR1 and CDR2 sequences are MGHRA and YSYEKL. This CDR3 contains 15 residues. DNA of the CDR3: TGCGCCAGCAGCCAAATGGGACTAATCACAGATACGCAGTATTTT. Translating gives CASSQMGLITDTQYF.

This chain joins TRBV12-5 and TRBJ2-3; D might be TRBD2 (7 bases). CDR3 length: 14 amino acids. V lost 5 bases and J 4 bases, leaving 13 bases between the germline ends. In germline, CDR1 is LGHNT, CDR2 FRNRAP. CDR3 residues: CASGNPGGADTQYF. Written as DNA, the CDR3 is TGTGCTAGTGGTAATCCGGGGGGCGCAGATACGCAGTATTTT. The full variable domain, completed using reference TRBV12-5 and TRBJ2-3, is DARVTQTPRHKVTEMGQEVTMRCQPILGHNTVFWYRQTMMQGLELLAYFRNRAPLDDSGMPKDRFSAEMPDATLATLKIQPSEPRDSAVYFCASGNPGGADTQYFGPGTRLTVL.

The rearrangement uses TRBV27 and TRBJ2-3; 9 nucleotides agree with TRBD2. After removal of 4 bases from V and 3 bases from J, the junction contained 8 bases not matched to a gene. The CDR3 covers 16 residues. Germline V gene data show CDR1 as MNHEY and CDR2 as SMNVEV (reference sequence). The CDR3 DNA follows: TGTGCCAGCAGTTCTAGCGGGGCCGTTACGACAGATACGCAGTATTTT. Protein sequence: CASSSSGAVTTDTQYF.